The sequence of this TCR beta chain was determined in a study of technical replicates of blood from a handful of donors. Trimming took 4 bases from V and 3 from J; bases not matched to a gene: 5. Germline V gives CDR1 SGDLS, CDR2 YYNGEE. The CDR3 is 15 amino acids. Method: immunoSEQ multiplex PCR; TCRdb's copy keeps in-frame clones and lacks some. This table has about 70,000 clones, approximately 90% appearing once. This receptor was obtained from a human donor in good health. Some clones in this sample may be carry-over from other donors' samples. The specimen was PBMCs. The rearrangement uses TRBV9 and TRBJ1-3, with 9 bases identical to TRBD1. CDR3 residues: CASSPRDRDGNTIYF. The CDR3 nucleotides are TGTGCCAGCAGCCCCCGGGACAGGGATGGAAACACCATATATTTT.